This passage covers 6 T cell receptor beta chains from one sample sequenced in a study of T cells after yellow fever vaccination. TCRdb redid the calling of the 5' RACE reads with MiXCR, one entry per CDR3 protein. The sample records hundreds of thousands of distinct CDR3 sequences, approximately 4% being singletons. Sequencing used PBMCs, obtained 5 days after the yellow fever booster vaccination. These receptors all stem from a man younger than 30 who received the YFV17D yellow fever vaccine.

This clonotype was counted at least ten times. This chain uses TRBV4-2 with TRBJ1-4; D remains unclear. Deletions cut 0 bases from V and 12 bases from J, with 8 bases between. This CDR3 comprises 12 residues. CDR1 and CDR2 (germline): LGHNA, YNFKEQ. CDR3 protein: CASSQDGRELFF. The CDR3 DNA follows: TGTGCCAGCAGCCAAGATGGGCGGGAACTGTTTTTT.

This clonotype was counted between two and nine times. The rearrangement uses TRBV6-5 and TRBJ2-3; 7 bases match TRBD1. CDR3 size: 13 residues. Germline CDR1 reads MNHEY; CDR2 reads SVGAGI. V shed 0 bases and J 10 bases; nucleotides not matched to a gene: 4. The CDR3 bases are TGTGCCAGCAGTTACTCCAGACAGGGTCCGCAGTATTTT. It translates to CASSYSRQGPQYF.

The chain joins TRBV20-1 to TRBJ1-5, with 7 bases identical to TRBD1. V lost 2 bases to trimming and J lost 2 bases; unmatched junction nucleotides: 9. CDR1 and CDR2 from the germline V gene are DFQATT and SNEGSKA (reference sequence). The CDR3 loop spans 16 amino acids. CDR3 in DNA: TGCAGTGCTAGACCCTTAGACAGGGCCCGCAATCAGCCCCAGCATTTT. Protein: CSARPLDRARNQPQHF.

This clonotype was counted a few times. The V call is TRBV27, the J call TRBJ1-5; 7 nucleotides agree with TRBD1. This CDR3 is 13 amino acids long. Germline-derived CDR1 and CDR2 are MNHEY and SMNVEV (reference sequence). The ends lost 7 bases at V and 5 bases at J; junction bases unmatched: 5. Here the CDR3 reads CASIQGNHQPQHF. In DNA form, the CDR3 reads TGTGCCAGCATACAGGGGAACCATCAGCCCCAGCATTTT.

V is TRBV4-1 and J is TRBJ1-5, with D maybe TRBD1 (5 bases). CDR3 length equals 15 residues. V dropped 3 bases and J dropped 7 bases, with 16 bases sitting between them. Germline lookup yields CDR1 MGHRA and CDR2 YSYEKL. The CDR3 region has the DNA TGCGCCAGCAGCCAGGGCCGAGGGGCAGGGCAGCCCCAGCATTTT. Residues: CASSQGRGAGQPQHF.

The chain recombines TRBV12-3 or TRBV12-4 with TRBJ2-2; TRBD1 or TRBD2 may be the D gene (6 bases each). Trimming took 8 bases from V and 3 from J, leaving 13 bases between them. The length of the CDR3 is 14 residues. CDR3 sequence (DNA): TGTGCCAGCTTAGAGGGGGGCGACACCGGGGAGCTGTTTTTT. This encodes CASLEGGDTGELFF.